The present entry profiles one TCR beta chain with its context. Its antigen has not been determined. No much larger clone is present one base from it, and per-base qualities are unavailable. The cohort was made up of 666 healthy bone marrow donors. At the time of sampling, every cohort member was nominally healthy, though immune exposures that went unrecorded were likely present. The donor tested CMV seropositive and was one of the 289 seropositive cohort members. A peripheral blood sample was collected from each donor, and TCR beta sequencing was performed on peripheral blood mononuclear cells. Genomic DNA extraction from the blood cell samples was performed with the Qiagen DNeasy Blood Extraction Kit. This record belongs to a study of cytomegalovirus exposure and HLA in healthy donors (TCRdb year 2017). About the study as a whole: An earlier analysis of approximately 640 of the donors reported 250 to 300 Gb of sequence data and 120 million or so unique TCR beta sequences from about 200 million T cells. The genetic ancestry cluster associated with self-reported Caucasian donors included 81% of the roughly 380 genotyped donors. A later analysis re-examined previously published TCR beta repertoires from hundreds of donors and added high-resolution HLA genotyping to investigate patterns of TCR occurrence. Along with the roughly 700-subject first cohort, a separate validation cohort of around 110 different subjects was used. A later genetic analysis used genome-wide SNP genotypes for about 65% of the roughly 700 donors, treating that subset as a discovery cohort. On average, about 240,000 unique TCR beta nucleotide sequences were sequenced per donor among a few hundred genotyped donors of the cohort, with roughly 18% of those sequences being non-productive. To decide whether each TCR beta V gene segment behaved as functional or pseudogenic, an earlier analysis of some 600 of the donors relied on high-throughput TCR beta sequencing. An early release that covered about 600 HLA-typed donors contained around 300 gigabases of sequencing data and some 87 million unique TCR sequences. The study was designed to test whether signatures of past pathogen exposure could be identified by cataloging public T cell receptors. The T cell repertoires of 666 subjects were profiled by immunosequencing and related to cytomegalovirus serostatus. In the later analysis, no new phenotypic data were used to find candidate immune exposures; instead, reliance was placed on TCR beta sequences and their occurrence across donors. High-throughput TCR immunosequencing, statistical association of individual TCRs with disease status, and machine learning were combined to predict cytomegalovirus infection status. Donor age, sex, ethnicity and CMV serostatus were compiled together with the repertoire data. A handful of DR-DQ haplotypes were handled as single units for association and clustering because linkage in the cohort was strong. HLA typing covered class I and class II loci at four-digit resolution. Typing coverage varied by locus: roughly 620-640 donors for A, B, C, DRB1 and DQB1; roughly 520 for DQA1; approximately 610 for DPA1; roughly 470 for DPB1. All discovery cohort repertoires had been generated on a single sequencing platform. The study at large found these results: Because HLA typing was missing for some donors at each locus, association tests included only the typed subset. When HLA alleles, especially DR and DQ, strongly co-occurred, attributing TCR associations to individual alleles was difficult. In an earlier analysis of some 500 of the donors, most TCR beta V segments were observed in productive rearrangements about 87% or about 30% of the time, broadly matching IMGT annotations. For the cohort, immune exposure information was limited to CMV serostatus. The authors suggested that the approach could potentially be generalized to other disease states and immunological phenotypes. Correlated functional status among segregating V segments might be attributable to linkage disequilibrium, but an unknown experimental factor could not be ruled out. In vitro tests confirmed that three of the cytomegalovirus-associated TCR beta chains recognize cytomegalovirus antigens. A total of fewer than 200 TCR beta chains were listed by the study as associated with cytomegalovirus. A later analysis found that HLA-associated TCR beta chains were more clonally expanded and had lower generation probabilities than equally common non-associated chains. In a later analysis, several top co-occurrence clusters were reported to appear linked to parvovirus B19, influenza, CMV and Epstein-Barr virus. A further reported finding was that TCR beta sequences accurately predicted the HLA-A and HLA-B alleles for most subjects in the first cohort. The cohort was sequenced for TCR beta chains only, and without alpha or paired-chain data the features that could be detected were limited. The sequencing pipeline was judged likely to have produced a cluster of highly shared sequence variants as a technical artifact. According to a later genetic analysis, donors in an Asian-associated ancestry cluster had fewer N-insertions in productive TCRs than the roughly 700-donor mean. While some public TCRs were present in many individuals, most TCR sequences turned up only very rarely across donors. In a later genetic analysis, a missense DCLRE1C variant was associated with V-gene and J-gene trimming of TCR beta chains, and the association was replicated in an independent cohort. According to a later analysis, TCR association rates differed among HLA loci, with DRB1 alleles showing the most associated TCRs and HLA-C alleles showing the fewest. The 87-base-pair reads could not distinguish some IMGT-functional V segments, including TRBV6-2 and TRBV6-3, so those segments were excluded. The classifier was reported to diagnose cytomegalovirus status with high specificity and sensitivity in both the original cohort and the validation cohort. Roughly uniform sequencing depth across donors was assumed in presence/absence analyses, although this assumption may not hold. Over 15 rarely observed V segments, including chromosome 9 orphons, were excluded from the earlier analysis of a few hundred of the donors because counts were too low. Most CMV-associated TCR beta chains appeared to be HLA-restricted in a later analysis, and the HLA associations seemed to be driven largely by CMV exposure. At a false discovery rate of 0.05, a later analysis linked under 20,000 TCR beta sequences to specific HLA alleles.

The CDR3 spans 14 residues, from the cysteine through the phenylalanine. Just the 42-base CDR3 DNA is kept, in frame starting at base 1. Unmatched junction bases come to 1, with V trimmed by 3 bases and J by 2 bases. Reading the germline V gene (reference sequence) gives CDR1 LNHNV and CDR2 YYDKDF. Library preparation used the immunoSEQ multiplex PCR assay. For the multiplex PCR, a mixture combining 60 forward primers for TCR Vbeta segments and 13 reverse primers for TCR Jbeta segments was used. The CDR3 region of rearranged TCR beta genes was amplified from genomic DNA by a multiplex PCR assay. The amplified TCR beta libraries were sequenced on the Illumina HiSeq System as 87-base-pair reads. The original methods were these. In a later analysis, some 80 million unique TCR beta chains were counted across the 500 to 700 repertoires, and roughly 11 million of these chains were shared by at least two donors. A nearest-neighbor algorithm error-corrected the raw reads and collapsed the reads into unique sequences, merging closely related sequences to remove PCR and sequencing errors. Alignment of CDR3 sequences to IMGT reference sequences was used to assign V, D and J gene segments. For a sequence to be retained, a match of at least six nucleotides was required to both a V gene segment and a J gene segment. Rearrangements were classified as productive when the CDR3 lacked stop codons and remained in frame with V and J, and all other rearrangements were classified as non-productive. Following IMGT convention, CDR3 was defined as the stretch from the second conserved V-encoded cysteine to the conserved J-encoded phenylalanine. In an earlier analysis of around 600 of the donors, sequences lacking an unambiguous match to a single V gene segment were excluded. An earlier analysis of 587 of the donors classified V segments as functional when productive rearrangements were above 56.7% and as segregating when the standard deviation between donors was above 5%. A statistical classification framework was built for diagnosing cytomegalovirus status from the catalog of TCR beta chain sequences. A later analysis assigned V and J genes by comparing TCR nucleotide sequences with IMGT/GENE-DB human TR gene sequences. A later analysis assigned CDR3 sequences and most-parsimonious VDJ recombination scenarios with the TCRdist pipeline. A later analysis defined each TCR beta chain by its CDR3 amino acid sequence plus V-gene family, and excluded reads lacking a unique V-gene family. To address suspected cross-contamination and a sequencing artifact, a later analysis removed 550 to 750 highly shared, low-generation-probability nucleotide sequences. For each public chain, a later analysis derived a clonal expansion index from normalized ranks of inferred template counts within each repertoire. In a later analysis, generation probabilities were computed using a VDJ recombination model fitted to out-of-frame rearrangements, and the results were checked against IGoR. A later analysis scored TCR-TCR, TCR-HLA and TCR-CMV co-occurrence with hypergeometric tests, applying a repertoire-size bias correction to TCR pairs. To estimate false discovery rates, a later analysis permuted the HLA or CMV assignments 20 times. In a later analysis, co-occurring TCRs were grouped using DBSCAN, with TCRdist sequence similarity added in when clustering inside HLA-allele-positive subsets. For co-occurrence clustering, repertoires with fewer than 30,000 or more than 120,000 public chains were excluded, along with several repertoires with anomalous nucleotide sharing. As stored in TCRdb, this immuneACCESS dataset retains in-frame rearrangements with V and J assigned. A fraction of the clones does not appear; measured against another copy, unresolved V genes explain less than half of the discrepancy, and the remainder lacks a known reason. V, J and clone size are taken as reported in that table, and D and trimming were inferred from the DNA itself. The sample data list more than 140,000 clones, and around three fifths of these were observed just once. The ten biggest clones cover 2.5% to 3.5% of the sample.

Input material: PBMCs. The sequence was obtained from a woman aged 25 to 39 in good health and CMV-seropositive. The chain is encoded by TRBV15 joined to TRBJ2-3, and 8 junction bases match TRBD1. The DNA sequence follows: TGTGCCACCAGCAGGGACAGGGCCACAGATACGCAGTATTTT. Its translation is CATSRDRATDTQYF.